Below are 30 T cell receptor beta chains sequenced from a single sample in a study of lymphopenia after photon versus proton radiotherapy. Produced via immunoSEQ multiplex PCR; TCRdb's table is partial and in-frame only. The sample comprises approximately 22,000 clones, approximately 81% of which are singletons, and under 20% rests with the top ten. The sample in question was peripheral blood, obtained from a patient treated with photon-based radiotherapy. Receptor source: a man between 60 and 75 years old with pancreatic cancer.

The J gene is TRBJ2-1, the V gene TRBV18; D is perhaps TRBD2 (5 bases). CDR3 size: 11 residues. From germline, CDR1 is KGHSH and CDR2 LQKENI. The V end lost 6 bases, the J end lost 7 bases, and 7 bases lay between the germline ends. In nucleotides, the CDR3 is TGTGCCAGCTCGCCGGGAAATGAGCAGTTCTTC. Encoded protein: CASSPGNEQFF. Variable domain in full (rest from reference TRBV18 and TRBJ2-1): NAGVMQNPRHLVRRRGQEARLRCSPMKGHSHVYWYRQLPEEGLKFMVYLQKENIIDESGMPKERFSAEFPKEGPSILRIQQVVRGDSAAYFCASSPGNEQFFGPGTRLTVL.

This sequence joins TRBV30 and TRBJ2-1; TRBD2 is a possible D gene (6 bases). Trimming removed 2 bases at V and 5 bases at J, with 19 bases between. CDR1 is GTSNPN, CDR2 SVGIG, per germline (reference sequence). This CDR3 spans 16 amino acids. Here the CDR3 DNA reads TGTGCCTGGAGTTCCCTCCTGCGGGGTAAAGACAATGAGCAGTTCTTC. This encodes CAWSSLLRGKDNEQFF.

The CDR3 sequence: CASSNGWGSLYNEQFF. CDR3 coding DNA: TGCGCCAGCAGCAACGGGTGGGGGTCCCTATACAATGAGCAGTTCTTC. The chain carries TRBV5-1 and TRBJ2-1; D tentatively reads TRBD1 or TRBD2 (5 bases each). Germline assignment: CDR1 SGHRS and CDR2 YFSETQ. V lost 4 bases, J lost 4 bases, and 18 bases lay in between. The length of the CDR3 is 16 residues.

This chain connects TRBV18 to TRBJ1-1; D gene uncertain. V lost 0 bases and J 1 base, leaving 15 bases between the germline ends. This CDR3 has 17 amino acids. The germline V gene encodes CDR1 KGHSH and CDR2 LQKENI. CDR3 amino acids: CASSPPGVGRWNTEAFF. The DNA for the CDR3 is TGTGCCAGCTCACCACCGGGCGTAGGGCGGTGGAACACTGAAGCTTTCTTT.

CDR3 residues: CASSFRQNYGYTF. For the CDR3, the DNA is TGTGCCAGCAGTTTCAGACAGAACTATGGCTACACCTTC. This chain connects TRBV7-2 to TRBJ1-2; D might be TRBD1 (5 bases). This CDR3 is 13 amino acids long. V shed 6 bases and J shed 2 bases, with 10 bases lying between them. CDR1 SGHTA and CDR2 FQGNSA come from the germline V gene.

The chain couples TRBV25-1 to TRBJ1-4; TRBD1 matches 7 bases. With 4 bases clipped from V and 6 bases from J, the junction kept 8 bases outside the gene matches. Germline V gives CDR1 MGHDK, CDR2 SYGVNS. The CDR3 extends over 15 amino acids. CDR3 protein: CASSVGWDRDEKLFF. Here the CDR3 DNA reads TGTGCCAGCAGTGTCGGGTGGGACAGAGATGAAAAACTGTTTTTT.

The chain joins TRBV19 to TRBJ1-3; D perhaps matches TRBD1 (5 bases). V lost 9 bases to trimming and J lost 7 bases, with 13 bases between them. CDR3 length: 12 residues. The germline gives CDR1 LNHDA, CDR2 SQIVND (reference sequence). CDR3 protein: CASKGEENTIYF. DNA of the CDR3: TGTGCCAGCAAAGGGGAGGAGAACACCATATATTTT.

The rearrangement joins TRBV7-9 to TRBJ1-4; the D gene is possibly TRBD1 (6 bases). The germline gives CDR1 SEHNR, CDR2 FQNEAQ (reference sequence). V dropped 1 base and J dropped 8 bases, with 14 bases sitting between them. This CDR3 is built from 15 residues. The CDR3 loop reads CASSLGGPLAEKLFF. The DNA of the CDR3 is TGTGCCAGCAGCTTAGGGGGGCCTTTAGCCGAAAAACTGTTTTTT. Full variable domain (missing parts from reference TRBV7-9 and TRBJ1-4): DTGVSQNPRHKITKRGQNVTFRCDPISEHNRLYWYRQTLGQGPEFLTYFQNEAQLEKSRLLSDRFSAERPKGSFSTLEIQRTEQGDSAMYLCASSLGGPLAEKLFFGSGTQLSVL.

The genes are TRBV6-5 and TRBJ1-6; unclear D gene. Germline CDR1 MNHEY, CDR2 SVGAGI. The CDR3 length is 14 residues. V lost 5 bases, J lost 7 bases, and 12 bases lay in between. The CDR3 here is CASSPNYSNSPLHF. Written as DNA, the CDR3 is TGTGCCAGCAGTCCAAATTACTCCAATTCACCCCTCCACTTT.

The count of this clone is one. The genes are TRBV27 and TRBJ1-6; tentative D call: TRBD1 (5 bases). V was pared by 5 bases and J by 10 bases, with 9 bases between. CDR1 MNHEY and CDR2 SMNVEV come from the germline V gene (reference sequence). The CDR3 extends over 12 amino acids. CDR3 in amino acids: CASSTGPSPLHF. CDR3 nucleotides: TGTGCCAGCAGTACAGGACCCTCACCCCTCCACTTT.

The chain couples TRBV2 to TRBJ1-1, with 9 positions matching TRBD1. CDR3 length: 15 amino acids. CDR1 SNHLY and CDR2 FYNNEI come from the germline V gene. Germline trimming cut 6 bases from V and 2 bases from J; bases unmatched to any gene: 7. The CDR3 region is CASRLGQGGNTEAFF. CDR3 DNA sequence: TGTGCCAGCAGGTTGGGACAGGGCGGAAACACTGAAGCTTTCTTT.

The chain carries TRBV4-1 and TRBJ2-7; possibly TRBD1 for D (6 bases). Trimming stripped 1 base from V and 3 bases from J, with 13 bases between. The germline gives CDR1 MGHRA, CDR2 YSYEKL. The CDR3 sequence is 15 residues long. The CDR3 sequence: CASSQGLPGVYEQYF. Here the CDR3 DNA reads TGCGCCAGCAGCCAAGGACTGCCAGGGGTCTACGAGCAGTACTTC.

V gene TRBV7-3 combines with J gene TRBJ2-1; D may be TRBD2 (6 bases). CDR3 length: 17 amino acids. Trimming removed 5 bases at V and 2 bases at J, with 19 bases between. From germline, CDR1 is SGHTA and CDR2 FQGTGA. CDR3: CASSPRILRGTYNEQFF. Here the CDR3 DNA reads TGTGCCAGCAGCCCAAGAATTCTGCGGGGAACCTACAATGAGCAGTTCTTC. The full variable domain, its missing parts supplied by reference TRBV7-3 and TRBJ2-1, is GAGVSQTPSNKVTEKGKYVELRCDPISGHTALYWYRQSLGQGPEFLIYFQGTGAADDSGLPNDRFFAVRPEGSVSTLKIQRTERGDSAVYLCASSPRILRGTYNEQFFGPGTRLTVL.

The chain is built from TRBV12-5 and TRBJ2-2; unclear D gene. The CDR3 has 10 amino acids. Germline V gives CDR1 LGHNT, CDR2 FRNRAP. V was shortened by 6 bases and J by 4 bases, with 0 bases between the two germline ends. CDR3 sequence (DNA): TGTGCTAGTGGCACCGGGGAGCTGTTTTTT. Translation gives CASGTGELFF.

The V and J genes are TRBV2 and TRBJ1-3; D may be TRBD1 (6 bases). Germline loops: CDR1 SNHLY, CDR2 FYNNEI. The CDR3 sequence is 15 residues long. V lost 6 bases and J lost 3, with 15 bases in between. CDR3 region: CASRVQGTYGNTIYF. The DNA for the CDR3 is TGTGCCAGCAGGGTACAGGGCACCTATGGAAACACCATATATTTT.

This clone was observed a single time. V gene TRBV5-1 combines with J gene TRBJ1-1; 8 positions match TRBD1. Germline V lookup: CDR1 SGHRS, CDR2 YFSETQ. This CDR3 contains 14 residues. V trimming: 4 bases; J trimming: 6 bases; junction bases outside the gene matches: 8. The CDR3 sequence is CASSVDRALSEAFF. The CDR3 DNA reads as TGCGCCAGCAGCGTGGACAGGGCCTTATCTGAAGCTTTCTTT. The complete variable domain, with remaining parts taken from reference TRBV5-1 and TRBJ1-1, reads KAGVTQTPRYLIKTRGQQVTLSCSPISGHRSVSWYQQTPGQGLQFLFEYFSETQRNKGNFPGRFSGRQFSNSRSEMNVSTLELGDSALYLCASSVDRALSEAFFGQGTRLTVV.

This chain's CDR3 is CASSEGRDGYSPLHF. CDR3 in DNA: TGTGCCAGCAGTGAGGGGCGCGATGGCTATTCACCCCTCCACTTT. J is TRBJ1-6 and V is TRBV6-1, with D possibly being TRBD1 (5 bases). Germline loops: CDR1 MNHNS, CDR2 SASEGT. The CDR3 runs 15 residues. The V gene lost 3 bases and the J gene lost 8 bases, with 14 bases spanning the gap.

V and J are TRBV21-1 and TRBJ2-7; the table's TRBD1 call for D was not verified on the DNA. TRBV21-1 is a documented pseudogene. The CDR3 covers 15 residues. The CDR3 sequence: CASRTGQGESYEQYF. The CDR3 region has the DNA TGTGCCAGCAGGACCGGACAGGGCGAGTCCTACGAGCAGTACTTC.

This clone was observed a few times. This chain uses TRBV2 with TRBJ2-7; no firm D call. Looked up from germline, CDR1 is SNHLY and CDR2 is FYNNEI. The CDR3 consists of 13 residues. V lost 1 base and J 2 bases, leaving 6 bases between the germline ends. The chain's CDR3 is CASSEVTAYEQYF. CDR3 DNA sequence: TGTGCCAGCAGTGAAGTTACAGCCTACGAGCAGTACTTC.

The V gene is TRBV5-1, the J gene TRBJ1-2, with no clear D. Trimming left V 2 bases short and J 6 bases short, with 8 bases between. Germline CDR1 is SGHRS and CDR2 is YFSETQ. This CDR3 is built from 12 residues. The CDR3 is CASSFVGNGYTF. CDR3 coding DNA: TGCGCCAGCAGCTTTGTAGGTAATGGCTACACCTTC.

CDR3 in DNA: TGTGCTAGTGGTTTGGTACGAGTAGGGGATCCTGAAAAACTGTTTTTT. It is translated as CASGLVRVGDPEKLFF. The gene calls are TRBV12-5 and TRBJ1-4, with TRBD1 as a possible D gene (5 bases). V dropped 0 bases and J dropped 7 bases, with 15 bases sitting between them. Germline V gene sequence: CDR1 LGHNT, CDR2 FRNRAP. This CDR3 comprises 16 residues.

The J gene is TRBJ2-7, the V gene TRBV5-6; possibly TRBD1 for D (5 bases). V was pared by 2 bases and J by 1 base, with 10 bases between. The CDR3 runs 14 residues. The germline CDR1 and CDR2 sequences are SGHDT and YYEEEE. CDR3: CASSLKGPSYEQYF. The CDR3 nucleotides read TGTGCCAGCAGCTTAAAGGGGCCGTCCTACGAGCAGTACTTC.

The rearrangement joins TRBV6-6 to TRBJ1-2; D uncertain. This CDR3 has 14 amino acids. Per the germline V gene, CDR1 is MNHNY and CDR2 is SVGAGI (reference sequence). V lost 8 bases and J lost 7, with 20 bases in between. The CDR3 region is CASLNPGSQGGYTF. As DNA, the CDR3 is TGTGCCAGCCTTAATCCCGGGTCACAAGGTGGCTACACCTTC.

This clone was seen just once. This sequence joins TRBV5-4 and TRBJ2-6; 10 bases are shared with TRBD2. The V segment lost 4 bases and the J segment 3 bases; nucleotides outside the gene matches: 10. Germline V lookup: CDR1 SGHNT, CDR2 YYREEE (reference sequence). CDR3 length equals 18 residues. The CDR3 here is CASSPERGGRIGANVLTF. CDR3 in DNA: TGTGCCAGCAGCCCGGAGCGGGGGGGCCGTATTGGGGCCAACGTCCTGACTTTC.

This rearrangement joins TRBV7-9 to TRBJ1-1, with D possibly matching TRBD1 (6 bases). Germline V gene sequence: CDR1 SEHNR, CDR2 FQNEAQ (reference sequence). CDR3 length: 13 amino acids. Trimming shortened V by 6 bases and J by 3 bases, and 11 bases separated the two germline ends. CDR3 region: CASRPRQDTEAFF. The CDR3 nucleotides are TGTGCCAGCAGACCAAGACAGGACACTGAAGCTTTCTTT.

The chain combines TRBV7-9 with TRBJ2-5, with D tentatively TRBD1 (6 bases). CDR3 length equals 17 residues. Per germline, CDR1 SEHNR and CDR2 FQNEAQ (reference sequence). The ends were cut back, 5 bases at V and 5 bases at J, with 24 bases in the middle. The chain's CDR3 is CASSPRLQGIWEETQYF. CDR3 bases: TGTGCCAGCAGCCCAAGACTACAGGGTATTTGGGAGGAGACCCAGTACTTC. The full variable domain, in which reference TRBV7-9 and TRBJ2-5 provide the parts outside the CDR3, is DTGVSQNPRHKITKRGQNVTFRCDPISEHNRLYWYRQTLGQGPEFLTYFQNEAQLEKSRLLSDRFSAERPKGSFSTLEIQRTEQGDSAMYLCASSPRLQGIWEETQYFGPGTRLLVL.

This clone was detected a few times. CDR3 in amino acids: CASSLAYDGYTF. The CDR3 region has the DNA TGTGCCAGCAGCTTAGCGTATGATGGCTACACCTTC. The V and J genes are TRBV7-9 and TRBJ1-2; no reliable D call. V lost 0 bases, J lost 6 bases, and 5 bases lay in between. This CDR3 comprises 12 residues. CDR1 is SEHNR, CDR2 FQNEAQ, per germline (reference sequence).

This sequence joins TRBV11-2 and TRBJ2-3; no definite D call. The CDR3 extends over 14 amino acids. The germline gives CDR1 SGHAT, CDR2 FQNNGV. Trimming pared 0 bases from V and 2 bases from J, leaving 6 bases between. The CDR3: CASSLEGFTDTQYF. The CDR3 nucleotides read TGTGCCAGCAGCTTAGAAGGGTTCACAGATACGCAGTATTTT.

The rearrangement joins TRBV6-5 to TRBJ1-1, with D tentatively TRBD1 (5 bases). This CDR3 contains 14 residues. V lost 2 bases, J lost 4 bases, and 11 bases lay in between. Germline values: CDR1 MNHEY, CDR2 SVGAGI. The CDR3 loop reads CASSYVAGITEAFF. In nucleotides, the CDR3 is TGTGCCAGCAGTTACGTGGCAGGGATCACTGAAGCTTTCTTT.

This clone came up a few times. The chain links TRBV2 to TRBJ2-2; D is tentatively TRBD1 or TRBD2 (5 bases each). Germline lookup yields CDR1 SNHLY and CDR2 FYNNEI. V gave up 8 bases and J gave up 2 bases, with 12 bases separating them. The CDR3 has 14 amino acids. The CDR3 DNA sequence: TGTGCCAGCTTCCGGGACCATAACACCGGGGAGCTGTTTTTT. Translation: CASFRDHNTGELFF.